One and the same sample provided the 8 T cell receptor beta chains below, sequenced in a study of cytomegalovirus exposure and HLA in healthy donors. The PCR ran on 60 Vbeta and 13 Jbeta primers. The assay was immunoSEQ multiplex PCR, and TCRdb's table has in-frame clones only and misses some. The sample records 80,000 to 95,000 clones, about four fifths being singletons. The sequencing input was PBMCs. Receptors were obtained from a woman in her twenties or thirties in good health and CMV-seronegative.

The chain is built from TRBV10-2 and TRBJ2-1; TRBD2 matches at 8 bases. Germline CDR1 WSHSY, CDR2 SAAADI. V was pared by 2 bases and J by 8 bases, with 5 bases of the junction left unmatched. The CDR3 loop spans 14 amino acids. The CDR3 loop is CASSERSGSYEQFF. CDR3 in DNA: TGCGCCAGCAGTGAGAGGAGCGGGAGCTATGAGCAGTTCTTC.

The gene calls are TRBV28 and TRBJ2-7; D possibly corresponds to TRBD1 (5 bases). V was trimmed by 5 bases and J by 6 bases, leaving 23 bases between them. The germline V gene has CDR1 MDHEN and CDR2 SYDVKM. This CDR3 has 16 residues. As DNA, the CDR3 is TGTGCCAGCAGTCCGACAGCTCCAGGCTTGGTTAGCGAGCAGTACTTC. Its protein is CASSPTAPGLVSEQYF.

CDR3 amino acids: CATSRDLAGGDEQFF. In nucleotides, the CDR3 is TGTGCCACCAGCAGAGATCTGGCGGGAGGGGATGAGCAGTTCTTC. The gene calls are TRBV15 and TRBJ2-1, with 9 bases matching TRBD2. The germline CDR1 and CDR2 sequences are LNHNV and YYDKDF (reference sequence). Germline trimming cut 0 bases from V and 8 bases from J; bases unmatched to any gene: 5. The CDR3 is made up of 15 amino acids.

The V gene is TRBV19, the J gene TRBJ1-1, with TRBD1 matching over 10 bases. Trimming cost V 3 bases and J 0 bases; bases outside gene matches: 4. Germline V gene lookup returns CDR1 LNHDA and CDR2 SQIVND (reference sequence). This CDR3 contains 16 residues. In nucleotides, the CDR3 is TGTGCCAGTAGTATCTTGGGACAGGGGATGAACACTGAAGCTTTCTTT. Translated, it gives CASSILGQGMNTEAFF.

This clone has just one count. The chain joins TRBV27 to TRBJ2-2; 10 bases fit TRBD2. The CDR3 is 14 amino acids. The V gene's germline CDR1 is MNHEY and CDR2 SMNVEV (reference sequence). J lost 6 bases, V lost 8 bases, and 6 bases had no gene match. Here the CDR3 reads CASYPAGGPGELFF. CDR3 in DNA: TGTGCCAGCTACCCAGCGGGAGGGCCCGGGGAGCTGTTTTTT.

This clone was detected only a few times. The rearrangement joins TRBV30 to TRBJ2-7, with TRBD1 matching 8 bases. This CDR3 spans 14 amino acids. Per germline, CDR1 GTSNPN and CDR2 SVGIG (reference sequence). The trim removed 3 bases at V and 7 bases at J, leaving 11 bases unmatched. The CDR3 DNA reads as TGTGCCTGGAGATCTGGACAGGGCATGAGGGAGCAGTACTTC. Translation: CAWRSGQGMREQYF.

The chain links TRBV27 to TRBJ2-5, with TRBD2 as a possible D gene (5 bases). Per germline, CDR1 MNHEY and CDR2 SMNVEV (reference sequence). This CDR3 comprises 12 residues. V dropped 6 bases and J dropped 3 bases, with 8 bases sitting between them. CDR3 DNA: TGTGCCAGCAGCCCTAGCAAAGAGACCCAGTACTTC. Its translation: CASSPSKETQYF.

The chain is built from TRBV5-1 and TRBJ2-7; 7 nucleotides line up with TRBD2. Germline values: CDR1 SGHRS, CDR2 YFSETQ. V lost 0 bases, J lost 2 bases, and 11 bases stayed unmatched. This CDR3 is 17 amino acids long. The CDR3 DNA sequence: TGCGCCAGCAGCTTGGCCTGGGGCGGGAGTTTCCCCTACGAGCAGTACTTC. Translated, it gives CASSLAWGGSFPYEQYF.